This record concerns one T cell receptor beta chain sequence. The entry originates in a study of early T cells in non-severe SARS-CoV-2 infection. This CDR3 comprises 14 residues. Trimming removed 3 bases from V and 4 bases from J, with 9 bases in between. CDR1 and CDR2 from the germline V gene are SEHNR and FQNEAQ (reference sequence). One entry per CDR3 protein, called by TCRdb with MiXCR from the 5' RACE reads. In the table there are more than 80,000 distinct CDR3 sequences, roughly an eighth of which are singletons. The sequence was collected from an adult who was a healthcare worker with PCR-confirmed SARS-CoV-2 infection or an uninfected control (not recorded which). The V and J genes are TRBV7-9 and TRBJ1-4; unclear D gene. The sample was whole blood. CDR3 in DNA: TGTGCCAGCAGCTTGGCCGCTTTTAATGAAAAACTGTTTTTT. Translated: CASSLAAFNEKLFF. The full variable domain, its missing parts supplied by reference TRBV7-9 and TRBJ1-4, is DTGVSQNPRHKITKRGQNVTFRCDPISEHNRLYWYRQTLGQGPEFLTYFQNEAQLEKSRLLSDRFSAERPKGSFSTLEIQRTEQGDSAMYLCASSLAAFNEKLFFGSGTQLSVL.